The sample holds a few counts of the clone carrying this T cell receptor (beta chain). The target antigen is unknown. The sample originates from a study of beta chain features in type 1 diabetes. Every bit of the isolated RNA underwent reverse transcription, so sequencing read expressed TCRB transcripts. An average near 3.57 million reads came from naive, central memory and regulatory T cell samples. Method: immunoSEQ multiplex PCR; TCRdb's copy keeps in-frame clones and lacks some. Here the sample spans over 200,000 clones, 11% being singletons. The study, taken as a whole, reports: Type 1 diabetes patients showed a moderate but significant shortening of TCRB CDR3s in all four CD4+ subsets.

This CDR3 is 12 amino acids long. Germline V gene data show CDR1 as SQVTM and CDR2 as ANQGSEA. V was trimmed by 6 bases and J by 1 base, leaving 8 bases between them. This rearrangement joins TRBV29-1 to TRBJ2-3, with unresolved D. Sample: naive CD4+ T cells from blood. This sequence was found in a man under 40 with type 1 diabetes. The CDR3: CSVVAGTDTQYF. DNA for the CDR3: TGCAGCGTAGTGGCTGGCACAGATACGCAGTATTTT.